This T cell receptor beta chain was sequenced in a study of T cell responses to AZD1222 COVID-19 vaccine. Study-wide points: With dominance at 160-218 and 743-854, vaccine-associated CD4 TCRs spanned spike. Spike-specific TCR breadth and depth were elevated following two AZD1222 doses. The repertoires were collected only after the peak T cell response.

TCRdb keeps only in-frame clones here, not all; method: immunoSEQ multiplex PCR. The table records more than 70,000 clones, roughly 88% of them present only once. As for this clone: The antigen is not known.

CDR1 and CDR2 from the germline V gene are SGHRS and YFSETQ. This CDR3 spans 14 amino acids. V gave up 6 bases and J gave up 2 bases, with 15 bases separating them. The V and J genes are TRBV5-1 and TRBJ2-7; D may be TRBD1 (6 bases). The receptor comes from an adult in good health. The sequencing used peripheral blood, collected on day 0 of AZD1222 vaccination. CDR3 in amino acids: CASTALQGAYEQYF. CDR3 nucleotides: TGCGCCAGCACGGCCCTACAGGGAGCCTACGAGCAGTACTTC.